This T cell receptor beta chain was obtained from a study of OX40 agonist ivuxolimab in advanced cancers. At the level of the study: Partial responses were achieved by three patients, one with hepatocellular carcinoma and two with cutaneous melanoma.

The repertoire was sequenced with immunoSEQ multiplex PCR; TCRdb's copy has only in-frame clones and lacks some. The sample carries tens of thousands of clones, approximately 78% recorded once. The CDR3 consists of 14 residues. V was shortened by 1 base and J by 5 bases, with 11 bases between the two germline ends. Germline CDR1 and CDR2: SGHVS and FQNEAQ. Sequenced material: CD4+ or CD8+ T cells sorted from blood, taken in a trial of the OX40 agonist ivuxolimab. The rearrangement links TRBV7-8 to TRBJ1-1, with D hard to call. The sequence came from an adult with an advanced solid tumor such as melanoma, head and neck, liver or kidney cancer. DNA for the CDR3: TGTGCCAGCAGCTTAGGGGCCCGACGGACTGAAGCTTTCTTT. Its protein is CASSLGARRTEAFF.